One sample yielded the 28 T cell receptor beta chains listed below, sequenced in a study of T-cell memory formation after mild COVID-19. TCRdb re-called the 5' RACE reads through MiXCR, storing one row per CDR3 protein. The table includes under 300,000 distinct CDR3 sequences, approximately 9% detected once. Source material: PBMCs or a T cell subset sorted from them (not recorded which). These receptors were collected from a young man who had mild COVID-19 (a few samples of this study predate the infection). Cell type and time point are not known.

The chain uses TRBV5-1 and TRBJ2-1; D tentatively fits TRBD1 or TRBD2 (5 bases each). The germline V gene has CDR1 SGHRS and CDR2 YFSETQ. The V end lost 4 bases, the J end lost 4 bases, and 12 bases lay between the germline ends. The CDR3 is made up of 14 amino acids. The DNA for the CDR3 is TGCGCCAGCAGCCTCGGGGCGAGGTACAATGAGCAGTTCTTC. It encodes CASSLGARYNEQFF. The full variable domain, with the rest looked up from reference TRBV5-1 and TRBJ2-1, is KAGVTQTPRYLIKTRGQQVTLSCSPISGHRSVSWYQQTPGQGLQFLFEYFSETQRNKGNFPGRFSGRQFSNSRSEMNVSTLELGDSALYLCASSLGARYNEQFFGPGTRLTVL.

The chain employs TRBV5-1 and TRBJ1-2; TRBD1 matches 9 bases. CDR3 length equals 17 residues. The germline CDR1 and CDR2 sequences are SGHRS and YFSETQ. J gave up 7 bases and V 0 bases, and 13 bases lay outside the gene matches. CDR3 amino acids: CASSLEAVGTGRFGYTF. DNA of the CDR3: TGCGCCAGCAGCTTGGAAGCCGTCGGGACAGGGCGGTTTGGCTACACCTTC.

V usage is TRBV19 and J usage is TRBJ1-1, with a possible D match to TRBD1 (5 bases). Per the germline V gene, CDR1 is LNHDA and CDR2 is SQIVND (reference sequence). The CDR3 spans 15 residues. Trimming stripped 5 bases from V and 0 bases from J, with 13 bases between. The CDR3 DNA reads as TGTGCCAGTAGTTTGACAGCAGGGATGAACACTGAAGCTTTCTTT. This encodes CASSLTAGMNTEAFF.

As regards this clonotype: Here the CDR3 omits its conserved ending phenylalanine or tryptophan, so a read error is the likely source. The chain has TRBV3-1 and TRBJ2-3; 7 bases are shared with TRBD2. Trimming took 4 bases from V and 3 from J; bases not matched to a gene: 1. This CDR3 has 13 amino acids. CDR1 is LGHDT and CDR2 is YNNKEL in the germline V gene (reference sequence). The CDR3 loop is CASSRGGTDTQYY. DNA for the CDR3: TGTGCCAGCAGCCGGGGGGGAACAGATACGCAGTATTAT.

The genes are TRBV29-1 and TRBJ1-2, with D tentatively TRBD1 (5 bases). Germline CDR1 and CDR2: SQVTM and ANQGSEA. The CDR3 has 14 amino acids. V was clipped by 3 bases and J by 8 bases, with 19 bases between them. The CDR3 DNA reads TGCAGCGTTGACCAAGCTGGGAGGGGATTCGGCTACACCTTC. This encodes CSVDQAGRGFGYTF.

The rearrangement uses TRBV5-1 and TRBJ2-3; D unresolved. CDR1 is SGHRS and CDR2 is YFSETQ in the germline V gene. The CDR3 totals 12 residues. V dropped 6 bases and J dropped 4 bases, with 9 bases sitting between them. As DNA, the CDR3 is TGCGCCAGCAAGGGTGAAGCAGATACGCAGTATTTT. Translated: CASKGEADTQYF.

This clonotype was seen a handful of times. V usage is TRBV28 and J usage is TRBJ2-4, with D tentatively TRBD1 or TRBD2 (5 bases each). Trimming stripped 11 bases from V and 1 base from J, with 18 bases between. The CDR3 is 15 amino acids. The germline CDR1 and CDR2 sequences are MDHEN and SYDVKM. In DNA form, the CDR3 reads TGTGCCTCACCTAGGCGCAGGGACGCCAAAAACATTCAGTACTTC. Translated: CASPRRRDAKNIQYF.

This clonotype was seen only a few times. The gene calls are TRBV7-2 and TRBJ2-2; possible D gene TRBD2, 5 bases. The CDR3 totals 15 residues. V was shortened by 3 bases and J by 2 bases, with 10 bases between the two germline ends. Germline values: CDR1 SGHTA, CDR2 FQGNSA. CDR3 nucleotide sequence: TGTGCCAGCAGCTTTCTCGGGGATAACACCGGGGAGCTGTTTTTT. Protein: CASSFLGDNTGELFF.

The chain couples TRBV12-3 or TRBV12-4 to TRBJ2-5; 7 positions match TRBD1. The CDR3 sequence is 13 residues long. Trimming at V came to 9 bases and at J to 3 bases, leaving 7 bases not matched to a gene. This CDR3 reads CASARGTEETQYF. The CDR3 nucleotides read TGTGCCAGTGCAAGGGGGACAGAAGAGACCCAGTACTTC.

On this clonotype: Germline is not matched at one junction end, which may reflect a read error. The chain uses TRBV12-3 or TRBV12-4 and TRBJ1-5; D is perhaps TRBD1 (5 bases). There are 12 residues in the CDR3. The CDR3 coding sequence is TGTGCCAGCAGTTTAGGGGTCGGGGCTATCCTTTTT. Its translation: CASSLGVGAILF.

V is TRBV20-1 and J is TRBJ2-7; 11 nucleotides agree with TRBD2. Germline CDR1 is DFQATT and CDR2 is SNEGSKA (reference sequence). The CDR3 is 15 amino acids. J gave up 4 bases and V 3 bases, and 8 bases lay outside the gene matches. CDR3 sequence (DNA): TGCAGTGCTAGGCGAGTAGCGGGGGGGCAATACGAGCAGTACTTC. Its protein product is CSARRVAGGQYEQYF.

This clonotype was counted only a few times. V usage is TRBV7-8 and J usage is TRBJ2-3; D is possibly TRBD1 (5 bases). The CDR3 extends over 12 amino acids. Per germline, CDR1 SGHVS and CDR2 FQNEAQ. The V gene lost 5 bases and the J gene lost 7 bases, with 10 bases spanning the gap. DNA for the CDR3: TGTGCCAGCAGCGGAGACAGTTATACGCAGTATTTT. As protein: CASSGDSYTQYF.

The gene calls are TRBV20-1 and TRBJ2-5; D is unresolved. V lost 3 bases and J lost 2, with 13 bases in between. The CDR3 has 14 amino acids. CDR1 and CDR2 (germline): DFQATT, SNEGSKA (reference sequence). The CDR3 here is CSASRVEGQETQYF. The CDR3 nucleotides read TGCAGTGCTAGCCGGGTGGAAGGACAAGAGACCCAGTACTTC.

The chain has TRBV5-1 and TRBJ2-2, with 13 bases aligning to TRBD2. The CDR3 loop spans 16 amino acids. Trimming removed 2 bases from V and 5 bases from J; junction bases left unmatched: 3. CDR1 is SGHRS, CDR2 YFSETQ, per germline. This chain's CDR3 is CASSFQGLAGTGELFF. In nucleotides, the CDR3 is TGCGCCAGCAGCTTCCAGGGACTAGCGGGGACCGGGGAGCTGTTTTTT.

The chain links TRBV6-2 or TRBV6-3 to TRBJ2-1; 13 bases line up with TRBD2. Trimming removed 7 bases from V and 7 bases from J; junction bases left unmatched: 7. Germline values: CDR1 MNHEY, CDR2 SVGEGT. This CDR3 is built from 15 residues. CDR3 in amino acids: CASTTSGGAFNEQFF. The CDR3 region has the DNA TGTGCCAGCACCACTAGCGGGGGGGCCTTTAATGAGCAGTTCTTC.

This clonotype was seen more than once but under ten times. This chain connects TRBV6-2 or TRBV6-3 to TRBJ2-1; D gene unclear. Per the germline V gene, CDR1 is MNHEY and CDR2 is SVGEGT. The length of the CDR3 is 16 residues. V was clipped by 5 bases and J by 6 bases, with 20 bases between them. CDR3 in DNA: TGTGCCAGCAGTCTCCCCTTGGGGTACGGTGGCAATGAGCAGTTCTTC. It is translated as CASSLPLGYGGNEQFF.

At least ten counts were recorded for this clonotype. The CDR3 here is CASSSQGREYIQYF. CDR3 nucleotide sequence: TGTGCCAGCAGCTCTCAAGGGAGGGAGTACATTCAGTACTTC. V usage is TRBV7-9 and J usage is TRBJ2-4, with 7 nucleotides matching TRBD2. After removal of 4 bases from V and 8 bases from J, the junction contained 8 bases not matched to a gene. The CDR3 runs 14 residues. Germline CDR1 is SEHNR and CDR2 is FQNEAQ (reference sequence).

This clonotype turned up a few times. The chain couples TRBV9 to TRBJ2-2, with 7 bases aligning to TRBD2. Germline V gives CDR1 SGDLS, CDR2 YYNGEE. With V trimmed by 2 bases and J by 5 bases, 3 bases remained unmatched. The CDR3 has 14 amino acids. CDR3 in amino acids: CASSVGGGTGELFF. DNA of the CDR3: TGTGCCAGCAGCGTTGGGGGGGGTACCGGGGAGCTGTTTTTT.

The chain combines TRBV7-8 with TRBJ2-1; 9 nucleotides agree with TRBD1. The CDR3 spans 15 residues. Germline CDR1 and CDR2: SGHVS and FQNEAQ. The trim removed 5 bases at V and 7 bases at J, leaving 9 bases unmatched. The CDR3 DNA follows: TGTGCCAGCAGCCTCTCCGGGACAGGGTTGAATGAGCAGTTCTTC. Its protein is CASSLSGTGLNEQFF.

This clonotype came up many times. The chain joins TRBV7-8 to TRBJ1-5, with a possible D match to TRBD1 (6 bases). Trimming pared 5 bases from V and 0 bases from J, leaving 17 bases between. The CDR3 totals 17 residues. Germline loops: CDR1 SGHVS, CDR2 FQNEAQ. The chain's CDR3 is CASSAQGRGGSNQPQHF. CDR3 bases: TGTGCCAGCAGCGCCCAAGGGCGAGGGGGTAGCAATCAGCCCCAGCATTTT.

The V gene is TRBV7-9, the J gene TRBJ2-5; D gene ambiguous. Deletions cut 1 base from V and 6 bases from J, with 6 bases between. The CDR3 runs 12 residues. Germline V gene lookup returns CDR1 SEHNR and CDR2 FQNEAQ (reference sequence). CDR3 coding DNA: TGTGCCAGCAGCTTAGTAGCACAGACCCAGTACTTC. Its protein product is CASSLVAQTQYF.

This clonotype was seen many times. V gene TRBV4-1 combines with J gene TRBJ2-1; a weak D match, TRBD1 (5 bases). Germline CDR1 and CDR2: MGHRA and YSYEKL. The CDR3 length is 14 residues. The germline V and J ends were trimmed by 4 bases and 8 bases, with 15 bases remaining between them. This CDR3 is CASSPTWGRDEQFF. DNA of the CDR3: TGCGCCAGCAGCCCCACTTGGGGCCGGGATGAGCAGTTCTTC.

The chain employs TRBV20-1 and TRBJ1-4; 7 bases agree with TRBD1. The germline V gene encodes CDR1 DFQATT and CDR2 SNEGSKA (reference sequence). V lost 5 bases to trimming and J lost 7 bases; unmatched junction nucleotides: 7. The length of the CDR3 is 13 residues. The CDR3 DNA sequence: TGCAGTGCTGTAGACAGGGATACTGAAAAACTGTTTTTT. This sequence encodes CSAVDRDTEKLFF.

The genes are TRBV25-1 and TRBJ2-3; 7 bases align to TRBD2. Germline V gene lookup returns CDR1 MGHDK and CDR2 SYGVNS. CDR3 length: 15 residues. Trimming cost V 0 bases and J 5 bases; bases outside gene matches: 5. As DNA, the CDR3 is TGTGCCAGCAGTGAATACCCGGGGGGTAAAGATACGCAGTATTTT. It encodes CASSEYPGGKDTQYF.

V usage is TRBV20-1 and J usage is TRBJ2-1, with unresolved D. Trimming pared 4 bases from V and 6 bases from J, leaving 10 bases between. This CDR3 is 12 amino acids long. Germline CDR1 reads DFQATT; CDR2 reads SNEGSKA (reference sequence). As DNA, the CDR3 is TGCAGTGCTACGCGTAGGGCCAATGAGCAGTTCTTC. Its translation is CSATRRANEQFF.

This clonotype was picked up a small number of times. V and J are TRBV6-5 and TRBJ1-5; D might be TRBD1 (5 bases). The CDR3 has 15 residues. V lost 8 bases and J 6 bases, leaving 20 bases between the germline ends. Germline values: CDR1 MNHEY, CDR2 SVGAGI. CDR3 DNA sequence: TGTGCCAGCCGAAGATCAGGTGGGGGGTTTCAGCCCCAGCATTTT. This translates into CASRRSGGGFQPQHF.

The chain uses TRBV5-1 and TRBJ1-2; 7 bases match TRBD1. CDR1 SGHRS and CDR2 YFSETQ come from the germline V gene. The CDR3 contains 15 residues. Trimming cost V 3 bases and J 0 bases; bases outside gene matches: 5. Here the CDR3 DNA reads TGCGCCAGCAGCTCCGACAGGGCTTCTAACTATGGCTACACCTTC. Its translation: CASSSDRASNYGYTF. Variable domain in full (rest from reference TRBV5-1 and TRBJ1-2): KAGVTQTPRYLIKTRGQQVTLSCSPISGHRSVSWYQQTPGQGLQFLFEYFSETQRNKGNFPGRFSGRQFSNSRSEMNVSTLELGDSALYLCASSSDRASNYGYTFGSGTRLTVV.

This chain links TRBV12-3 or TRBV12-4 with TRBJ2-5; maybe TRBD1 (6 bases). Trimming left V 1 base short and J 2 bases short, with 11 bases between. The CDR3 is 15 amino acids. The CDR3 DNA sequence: TGTGCCAGCAGTTTAGTTGGGACACTACAAGAGACCCAGTACTTC. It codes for CASSLVGTLQETQYF.